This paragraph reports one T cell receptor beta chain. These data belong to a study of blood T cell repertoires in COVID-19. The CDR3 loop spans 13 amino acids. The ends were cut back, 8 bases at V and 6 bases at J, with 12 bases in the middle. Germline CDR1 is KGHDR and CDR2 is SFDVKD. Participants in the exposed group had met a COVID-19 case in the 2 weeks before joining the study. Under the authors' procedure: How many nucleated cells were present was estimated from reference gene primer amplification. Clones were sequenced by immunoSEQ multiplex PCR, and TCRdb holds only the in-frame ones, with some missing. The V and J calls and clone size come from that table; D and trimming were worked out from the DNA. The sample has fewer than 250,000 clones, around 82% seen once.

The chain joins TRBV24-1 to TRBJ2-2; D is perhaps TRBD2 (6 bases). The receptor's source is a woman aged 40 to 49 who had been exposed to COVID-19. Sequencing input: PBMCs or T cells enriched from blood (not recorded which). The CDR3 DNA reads TGTGCCACCAAGGCGACGGGGGCCGGGGAGCTGTTTTTT. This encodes CATKATGAGELFF.